The rows below give T cell receptor beta chains drawn from one sample of a study of T cell clonotyping in hematopoietic cell transplantation. Some clones are missing from TCRdb's copy, which holds only in-frame ones; the method was immunoSEQ multiplex PCR. The sample consists of thousands of clones, roughly 80% of them appearing once. The sequenced sample was peripheral blood mononuclear cells, obtained before stem cell transplant. All receptors come from a man aged 55 to 69 with acute myeloid leukemia. Some clones in this sample may be carry-over from other donors' samples. Both conserved end residues are part of each CDR3. The D gene is left open where the match is weak. The size of a clone is reported for some rows only, either as once, few or many, or as a class for expanded clones.

D gene	V gene	J gene	clone size	CDR3 DNA	CDR3 protein
.	TRBV4-1	TRBJ2-5	.	TGCGCCAGCAGCCAAGAAAAGTTGAGTTTAGAGACCCAGTACTTC	CASSQEKLSLETQYF
.	TRBV6-1	TRBJ1-1	.	TGTGCCAGCAGTGATGCGGGGGTTGGGCCTGAAGCTTTCTTT	CASSDAGVGPEAFF
.	TRBV2	TRBJ2-2	.	TGTGCCAGCAGTGTGGGAGGGGGCGGCACCGGGGAGCTGTTTTTT	CASSVGGGGTGELFF
.	TRBV6-6	TRBJ2-2	.	TGTGCCAGCAGCCAAGGATCCACCGGGGAGCTGTTTTTT	CASSQGSTGELFF
.	TRBV28	TRBJ2-1	.	TGTGCCAGCAGAAGAGCAGGCGCGCTAAACAATGAGCAGTTCTTC	CASRRAGALNNEQFF
TRBD1	TRBV29-1	TRBJ1-1	few	TGCAGCGTGGGACAGGAGGGCACTGAAGCTTTCTTT	CSVGQEGTEAFF
TRBD2	TRBV19	TRBJ2-1	.	TGTGCCAGTAGTATTAGGGGGACTAGCGGGTTAAATGAGCAGTTCTTC	CASSIRGTSGLNEQFF
TRBD1	TRBV5-4	TRBJ1-2	.	TGTGCCAGCAGCTTGGACAGGGGGTATTATGGCTACACCTTC	CASSLDRGYYGYTF
.	TRBV28	TRBJ1-1	.	TGTGCCAGCATCCAGGGAAAAACTGAAGCTTTCTTT	CASIQGKTEAFF
TRBD2	TRBV6-1	TRBJ2-3	once	TGTGCCAGCAGTGGACTAGCGGGGGGTGGGGATACGCAGTATTTT	CASSGLAGGGDTQYF
TRBD1	TRBV28	TRBJ2-7	.	TGTGCCAGCAGCTCTCCCGGGACAGGGAACGAGCAGTACTTC	CASSSPGTGNEQYF
TRBD1	TRBV14	TRBJ2-6	.	TGTGCCAGCAGCCAAGAGGCAGGGGGCTCTGGGGCCAACGTCCTGACTTTC	CASSQEAGGSGANVLTF
TRBD1	TRBV2	TRBJ1-1	.	TGTGCCAGCAGGGGGACAGGGGGACGAGACACTGAAGCTTTCTTT	CASRGTGGRDTEAFF
TRBD2	TRBV19	TRBJ2-7	.	TGTGCCAGTAGTATAGCGGCTAGCGGGGACACCTACGAGCAGTACTTC	CASSIAASGDTYEQYF
TRBD1	TRBV7-9	TRBJ1-4	few	TGTGCCAGCAGCTTAGTCTTGGACAGGGGGCTGAATGAAAAACTGTTTTTT	CASSLVLDRGLNEKLFF
.	TRBV30	TRBJ1-5	once	TGTGCCTGGAGTGTAGAGTTTATCAATCAGCCCCAGCATTTT	CAWSVEFINQPQHF
.	TRBV11-3	TRBJ2-2	.	TGTGCCAGCAGCCAAGCAGGGGCAGGGTCGAACACCGGGGAGCTGTTTTTT	CASSQAGAGSNTGELFF
TRBD1	TRBV30	TRBJ2-7	.	TGTGCCTGGAGTGTCGGGGGGACAGGGGGCTCCGAGCAGTACTTC	CAWSVGGTGGSEQYF
.	TRBV28	TRBJ1-5	.	TGTGCCAGCAGTTTAGTGGGCGGAGGCAATCAGCCCCAGCATTTT	CASSLVGGGNQPQHF
.	TRBV27	TRBJ2-1	.	TGTGCCAGCAGTTTCTCAGGGGTTGAGTTCTTC	CASSFSGVEFF
.	TRBV7-8	TRBJ2-7	few	TGTGCCAGCAGCTTAGCGGGAGGTGGCGAGCAGTACTTC	CASSLAGGGEQYF
TRBD1	TRBV5-4	TRBJ2-5	once	TGTGCCAGCAGCTCCGGACAGGTCCAAGAGACCCAGTACTTC	CASSSGQVQETQYF
.	TRBV11-2	TRBJ2-5	.	TGTGCCAGCAGTTTAGTGTCAGAGACCCAGTACTTC	CASSLVSETQYF
TRBD1	TRBV2	TRBJ1-5	.	TGTGCCAGCAGCTCCGGACAGGGGAATCAGCCCCAGCATTTT	CASSSGQGNQPQHF
.	TRBV7-8	TRBJ2-2	.	TGTGCCAGCAGCTTAGTTCTCTTGACCGGGGAGCTGTTTTTT	CASSLVLLTGELFF
TRBD1	TRBV7-9	TRBJ1-6	few	TGTGCCAGCGCCGGGAGGGGGCCCTCTAATTCACCCCTCCACTTT	CASAGRGPSNSPLHF
.	TRBV20-1	TRBJ1-1	.	TGCAGTGCTAGTGACAGAGAAGCTTTCTTT	CSASDREAFF
TRBD1	TRBV9	TRBJ2-1	few	TGTGCCAGCGGACAGGGCGACGAGCAGTTCTTC	CASGQGDEQFF
TRBD2	TRBV15	TRBJ2-1	.	TGTGCCACCAGCAGTTTAGCGGGGTACTACAATGAGCAGTTCTTC	CATSSLAGYYNEQFF
.	TRBV2	TRBJ1-2	few	TGTGCCAGCAGTCTGGGTTTCGGGGACTATGGCTACACCTTC	CASSLGFGDYGYTF
TRBD2	TRBV4-1	TRBJ2-3	.	TGCGCCAGCAGCCGGGAGGGTGGCGGACAAGTCACAGATACGCAGTATTTT	CASSREGGGQVTDTQYF
.	TRBV12-1	TRBJ2-5	.	TGTGCCAGGGGACTAGCGGGGTTCCTGGCGGACTTC	CARGLAGFLADF
TRBD2	TRBV19	TRBJ2-2	.	TGTGCCAGTAGCCCCGGACTAGCGGGAGCGAACACCGGGGAGCTGTTTTTT	CASSPGLAGANTGELFF
TRBD2	TRBV29-1	TRBJ2-4	.	TGCAGCGTTGAAGAACTAGCGGTCAAAAACATTCAGTACTTC	CSVEELAVKNIQYF
.	TRBV6-5	TRBJ1-2	.	TGTGCCAGCAGTCCCCCGGGACAAACCTATGGCTACACCTTC	CASSPPGQTYGYTF
.	TRBV30	TRBJ2-3	.	TGTGCCTGGAGTGCCGCCTCCACAGATACGCAGTATTTT	CAWSAASTDTQYF
.	TRBV6-6	TRBJ2-7	.	TGTGCCAGCGGGGAAAGCTCCTACGAGCAGTACTTC	CASGESSYEQYF
.	TRBV11-2	TRBJ2-2	.	TGTGCCAGCAGCTTAGACCCGGCTGGCCCCGGGGAGCTGTTTTTT	CASSLDPAGPGELFF
.	TRBV7-2	TRBJ1-5	.	TGTGCCAGCAGCTTAGGCAGGAGCAATCAGCCCCAGCATTTT	CASSLGRSNQPQHF
TRBD2	TRBV9	TRBJ2-1	.	TGTGCCACCCGCGGGGGGGAAAACAATGAGCAGTTCTTC	CATRGGENNEQFF
.	TRBV11-2	TRBJ1-2	.	TGTGCCAGCAGCTTAAGCCCCTCTTGGCAGAATGGCTACACCTTC	CASSLSPSWQNGYTF
.	TRBV9	TRBJ1-4	.	TGTGCCAGCAGCCCCCAAGGGACCGAATTCGGTGAAAAACTGTTTTTT	CASSPQGTEFGEKLFF
.	TRBV19	TRBJ1-2	.	TGTGCCAGTAGTCCTCCCGGCGGACTAAACTATGGCTACACCTTC	CASSPPGGLNYGYTF
.	TRBV13	TRBJ1-3	.	TGTGCCAGCAGCCAGAGACAGACCTCTGGAAACACCATATATTTT	CASSQRQTSGNTIYF
.	TRBV7-7	TRBJ2-3	.	TGTGCTAGCAGCTTATCGTTGGCAGATACGCAGTATTTT	CASSLSLADTQYF
TRBD2	TRBV29-1	TRBJ2-3	.	TGCAGCGTTGAGGGGCCGGCGGGAGGCACAGATACGCAGTATTTT	CSVEGPAGGTDTQYF
.	TRBV30	TRBJ1-4	.	TGTGCCTGGAATCGGGGCGTATACAATGAAAAACTGTTTTTT	CAWNRGVYNEKLFF
TRBD1	TRBV28	TRBJ1-5	.	TGTGCCAGCAGTTCCGGACAGGGAGTGGGCAATCAGCCCCAGCATTTT	CASSSGQGVGNQPQHF
TRBD1	TRBV28	TRBJ2-2	.	TGTGCCAGCATACCAAGGGACAGGGAGTACACCGGGGAGCTGTTTTTT	CASIPRDREYTGELFF
.	TRBV5-1	TRBJ2-6	.	TGCGCCAGCAGCTTGGACTCTGGGGCCAACGTCCTGACTTTC	CASSLDSGANVLTF
.	TRBV30	TRBJ2-3	.	TGTGCCTGGAGTCCGAACACAGATACGCAGTATTTT	CAWSPNTDTQYF